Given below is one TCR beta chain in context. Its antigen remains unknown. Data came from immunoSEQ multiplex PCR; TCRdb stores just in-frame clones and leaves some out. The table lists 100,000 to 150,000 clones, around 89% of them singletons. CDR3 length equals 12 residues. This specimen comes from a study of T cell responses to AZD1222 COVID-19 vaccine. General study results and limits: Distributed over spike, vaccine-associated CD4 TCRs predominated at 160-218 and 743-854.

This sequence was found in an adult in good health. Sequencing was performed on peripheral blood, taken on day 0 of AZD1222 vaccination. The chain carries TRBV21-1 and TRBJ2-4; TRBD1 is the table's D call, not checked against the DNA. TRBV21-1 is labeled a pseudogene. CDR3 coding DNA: TGTGCCAGCCCAGGGGAAGAGACAGGCCCCCCCTTC. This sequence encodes CASPGEETGPPF.